The 10 T cell receptor beta chains presented below share a single source sample, sequenced in a study of lymphopenia after photon versus proton radiotherapy (dated by TCRdb to between 2017 and 2020). To prepare the library, the immunoSEQ multiplex PCR assay was applied. TCRdb's version of the immuneACCESS table is confined to in-frame rearrangements and falls short of the full clone set. An unresolved V gene accounts for under half of the shortfall where checked; the remainder is of unknown origin. The sample data list some 170,000 clones, and 88% of these were observed just once. The ten most abundant clones make up 4% to 5% of the sample. Here the sequenced sample was peripheral blood, taken from a patient treated with photon-based radiotherapy. These receptors all stem from a man aged 50 to 60 with gastric cancer.

The chain couples TRBV11-2 to TRBJ1-3, with D hard to call. The germline V gene encodes CDR1 SGHAT and CDR2 FQNNGV. Trimming stripped 5 bases from V and 1 base from J, with 3 bases between. The CDR3 length is 12 residues. The CDR3 region is CASSPSGNTIYF. The CDR3 region has the DNA TGTGCCAGCAGCCCATCTGGAAACACCATATATTTT.

The rearrangement uses TRBV29-1 and TRBJ2-3; 7 bases agree with TRBD2. The CDR3 length is 13 residues. After removal of 7 bases from V and 1 base from J, the junction contained 5 bases not matched to a gene. Germline CDR1 is SQVTM and CDR2 is ANQGSEA. CDR3 loop: CSGDSGGTDTQYF. Written as DNA, the CDR3 is TGCAGCGGTGACAGCGGGGGCACAGATACGCAGTATTTT.

The rearrangement links TRBV11-3 to TRBJ1-1; 10 bases map to TRBD1. The CDR3 runs to 17 residues. V gave up 1 base and J gave up 3 bases; unmatched junction bases: 8. Germline CDR1 is SGHNT and CDR2 is YENEEA. The CDR3, as DNA: TGTGCCAGCAGCTTAGCCTGGCGGGACAGGGGAGACACTGAAGCTTTCTTT. It translates to CASSLAWRDRGDTEAFF.

This rearrangement joins TRBV11-2 to TRBJ2-1; 13 bases line up with TRBD2. J lost 10 bases, V lost 7 bases, and 4 bases had no gene match. The CDR3 runs 13 residues. CDR1 is SGHAT, CDR2 FQNNGV, per germline. CDR3: CASNPGLAGEQFF. In DNA, the CDR3 is TGTGCCAGCAATCCGGGACTAGCGGGAGAGCAGTTCTTC.

The DNA of the CDR3 is TGTGCCACCGGGACTAGCGAGGATACGCAGTATTTT. As protein: CATGTSEDTQYF. The rearrangement links TRBV10-3 to TRBJ2-3; the match to TRBD2 covers 10 bases. Unmatched junction bases numbered 4, after V lost 10 bases and J lost 6 bases. This CDR3 is built from 12 residues. Germline values: CDR1 ENHRY, CDR2 SYGVKD.

V is TRBV13 and J is TRBJ1-2; a possible D gene is TRBD1 (6 bases). The CDR3 contains 13 residues. Germline lookup yields CDR1 PRHDT and CDR2 FYEKMQ (reference sequence). The V and J ends lost 2 bases and 8 bases respectively, with 12 bases between them. The CDR3 DNA sequence: TGTGCCAGCAGCTTATACAGGGTTTCGGGCTACACCTTC. Protein product: CASSLYRVSGYTF.

Note on this clone: Other DNA sequences of this sample code for an identical CDR3. The chain has TRBV6-5 and TRBJ1-2, with 10 bases aligning to TRBD1. From germline, CDR1 is MNHEY and CDR2 SVGAGI. This CDR3 contains 14 residues. The J segment lost 4 bases and the V segment lost 2 bases, leaving 1 base of the junction unmatched. The CDR3 DNA follows: TGTGCCAGCAGTTACCGGGACAGGGGCTATGGCTACACCTTC. This sequence encodes CASSYRDRGYGYTF.

This clone has just one count. This chain uses TRBV9 with TRBJ2-7; unclear D gene. Trimming removed 0 bases from V and 2 bases from J, with 9 bases in between. The CDR3 has 14 amino acids. Germline V gene lookup returns CDR1 SGDLS and CDR2 YYNGEE. The chain's CDR3 is CASSVADGPYEQYF. As DNA, the CDR3 is TGTGCCAGCAGCGTAGCCGACGGTCCCTACGAGCAGTACTTC. The entire variable domain, with the rest obtained from reference TRBV9 and TRBJ2-7, is as follows: DSGVTQTPKHLITATGQRVTLRCSPRSGDLSVYWYQQSLDQGLQFLIQYYNGEERAKGNILERFSAQQFPDLHSELNLSSLELGDSALYFCASSVADGPYEQYFGPGTRLTVT.

The gene calls are TRBV6-7 and TRBJ2-3; TRBD1 agrees at 11 bases. TRBV6-7 is an open reading frame, and its role is uncertain. This CDR3 has 15 amino acids. Trimming cost V 2 bases and J 5 bases; bases outside gene matches: 3. The CDR3 DNA is TGTGCCAGCAGTTACCTGGACAGGGGGCTAGATACGCAGTATTTT. Translation gives CASSYLDRGLDTQYF.

The genes are TRBV4-2 and TRBJ1-3; D unclear. The V and J ends lost 3 bases and 4 bases respectively, with 13 bases between them. The CDR3 is made up of 15 amino acids. Germline CDR1 is LGHNA and CDR2 is YNFKEQ. Here the CDR3 reads CASSHLRAEGNTIYF. The CDR3 DNA follows: TGTGCCAGCAGCCACCTTCGGGCAGAAGGAAACACCATATATTTT.